These 27 T cell receptor beta chains were sequenced from one sample in a study of blood T cell repertoires in COVID-19. The data were produced by immunoSEQ multiplex PCR, yet TCRdb's version contains in-frame clones alone and is incomplete. The sample carries more than 85,000 clones, roughly 82% recorded once. Material: peripheral blood. These receptors originate from a woman in her fifties or sixties with acute or convalescent COVID-19.

V is TRBV5-4 and J is TRBJ1-1; D is undetermined. With 6 bases removed from V and 6 bases from J, the gap between germline ends came to 9 bases. The germline V gene has CDR1 SGHNT and CDR2 YYREEE (reference sequence). There are 11 residues in the CDR3. CDR3 coding DNA: TGTGCCAGCACCCGAGGGTCTGAAGCTTTCTTT. Its translation is CASTRGSEAFF. Drawing the rest from reference TRBV5-4 and TRBJ1-1, the complete variable domain is ETGVTQSPTHLIKTRGQQVTLRCSSQSGHNTVSWYQQALGQGPQFIFQYYREEENGRGNFPPRFSGLQFPNYSSELNVNALELDDSALYLCASTRGSEAFFGQGTRLTVV.

The chain is built from TRBV30 and TRBJ2-1; unclear D gene. V was pared by 4 bases and J by 3 bases, with 13 bases between. This CDR3 region has 14 residues. Germline V lookup: CDR1 GTSNPN, CDR2 SVGIG (reference sequence). The CDR3 region has the DNA TGTGCCTGGACACACTACTTTGGCTACAATGAGCAGTTCTTC. Translating gives CAWTHYFGYNEQFF.

The chain carries TRBV4-3 and TRBJ1-2, with a possible D match to TRBD1 (5 bases). With 2 bases removed from V and 4 bases from J, the gap between germline ends came to 17 bases. The CDR3 loop spans 16 amino acids. Germline V gene sequence: CDR1 LGHNA, CDR2 YSLEER. The CDR3 is CASSQQGATDGYGYTF. DNA of the CDR3: TGCGCCAGCAGCCAACAGGGCGCAACAGACGGCTATGGCTACACCTTC.

In this sample, this clone turned up a few times. The chain joins TRBV30 to TRBJ1-1, with a weak D call TRBD1 (6 bases). With 2 bases removed from V and 4 bases from J, the gap between germline ends came to 11 bases. CDR3 length equals 13 residues. The germline V gene has CDR1 GTSNPN and CDR2 SVGIG (reference sequence). The CDR3 coding sequence is TGTGCCTGGAGTACTACAGGGTTCACTGAAGCTTTCTTT. Protein: CAWSTTGFTEAFF.

V usage is TRBV4-2 and J usage is TRBJ2-5; D perhaps matches TRBD2 (6 bases). V dropped 5 bases and J dropped 2 bases, with 18 bases sitting between them. Germline V gene sequence: CDR1 LGHNA, CDR2 YNFKEQ. The CDR3 totals 16 residues. This chain's CDR3 is CASSEGTDYRQETQYF. In nucleotides, the CDR3 is TGTGCCAGCAGCGAAGGGACTGACTATCGGCAAGAGACCCAGTACTTC.

CDR3 loop: CASSGYRDSRSPLHF. For the CDR3, the DNA is TGTGCCAGCAGCGGGTACCGGGACAGTCGCTCACCCCTCCACTTT. The V gene is TRBV9, the J gene TRBJ1-6; 7 nucleotides match TRBD1. Germline CDR1 reads SGDLS; CDR2 reads YYNGEE. After removal of 3 bases from V and 10 bases from J, the junction contained 10 bases not matched to a gene. CDR3 size: 15 residues.

This clone was seen a handful of times. V is TRBV9 and J is TRBJ2-7, with 9 nucleotides matching TRBD2. CDR3 length: 15 amino acids. The junction had 11 bases not matched to a gene; V was cut back by 4 bases and J by 6 bases. Looked up from germline, CDR1 is SGDLS and CDR2 is YYNGEE. CDR3 in DNA: TGTGCCAGCAGCCCAGCTCCCAGCGGGGGGCGCGAGCAGTACTTC. It is translated as CASSPAPSGGREQYF.

This chain uses TRBV6-6 with TRBJ1-3, with D unclear. CDR1 is MNHNY and CDR2 is SVGAGI in the germline V gene (reference sequence). Trimming took off 6 bases at V and 3 bases at J, with 3 bases between the two ends. The CDR3 has 11 amino acids. The DNA for the CDR3 is TGTGCCAGCAGCTATGGAAACACCATATATTTT. This translates into CASSYGNTIYF.

The chain recombines TRBV6-5 with TRBJ1-6, with D possibly matching TRBD1 (6 bases). V shed 6 bases and J shed 8 bases, with 14 bases lying between them. This CDR3 is built from 14 residues. Germline lookup yields CDR1 MNHEY and CDR2 SVGAGI. CDR3 sequence: CASRLIGGHSPLHF. CDR3 nucleotide sequence: TGTGCCAGCAGGCTGATAGGGGGTCATTCACCCCTCCACTTT.

This sequence joins TRBV28 and TRBJ1-2, with TRBD1 matching over 9 bases. Germline assignment: CDR1 MDHEN and CDR2 SYDVKM. V lost 7 bases to trimming and J lost 0 bases; unmatched junction nucleotides: 12. The CDR3 has 17 residues. The CDR3 is CASTDPSTGGANYGYTF. Written as DNA, the CDR3 is TGTGCCAGCACCGACCCCTCGACAGGGGGAGCTAACTATGGCTACACCTTC.

V is TRBV25-1 and J is TRBJ2-3, with 8 positions matching TRBD2. The CDR3 loop spans 16 amino acids. The V segment lost 2 bases and the J segment 3 bases; nucleotides outside the gene matches: 7. Germline V gives CDR1 MGHDK, CDR2 SYGVNS. The CDR3 region is CASSEAAGAGTDTQYF. The DNA for the CDR3 is TGTGCCAGCAGTGAAGCAGCGGGGGCGGGTACAGATACGCAGTATTTT.

The chain is built from TRBV25-1 and TRBJ1-2; TRBD1 is a possible D gene (6 bases). CDR1 is MGHDK and CDR2 is SYGVNS in the germline V gene. The CDR3 is 15 residues long. The germline V and J ends were trimmed by 2 bases and 5 bases, with 15 bases remaining between them. CDR3 loop: CASSEPLGAGYGYTF. CDR3 nucleotide sequence: TGTGCCAGCAGTGAACCGTTGGGGGCAGGGTATGGCTACACCTTC.

The chain has TRBV30 and TRBJ1-3, with D perhaps TRBD1 (5 bases). V lost 0 bases and J lost 3, with 12 bases in between. From germline, CDR1 is GTSNPN and CDR2 SVGIG (reference sequence). The CDR3 is 15 residues long. This CDR3 reads CAWSVAGSNGNTIYF. The CDR3 coding sequence is TGTGCCTGGAGTGTTGCAGGGTCCAATGGAAACACCATATATTTT.

The chain couples TRBV4-3 to TRBJ2-3, with 8 nucleotides matching TRBD1. From germline, CDR1 is LGHNA and CDR2 YSLEER. The CDR3 consists of 15 residues. V dropped 4 bases and J dropped 4; count of bases not matched to a gene: 7. The CDR3 reads CASSPGQGPADTQYF. The CDR3 bases are TGCGCCAGCAGCCCAGGACAGGGCCCAGCAGATACGCAGTATTTT.

The chain couples TRBV6-5 to TRBJ2-2; TRBD2 matches 9 bases. J lost 2 bases, V lost 6 bases, and 4 bases had no gene match. This CDR3 comprises 15 residues. Germline V gene sequence: CDR1 MNHEY, CDR2 SVGAGI. This CDR3 is CASSRLAVNTGELFF. The CDR3, as DNA: TGTGCCAGCAGCCGACTAGCGGTTAACACCGGGGAGCTGTTTTTT.

The chain joins TRBV4-1 to TRBJ2-7; 7 bases align to TRBD1. Per the germline V gene, CDR1 is MGHRA and CDR2 is YSYEKL. V shed 3 bases, J shed 1 base, and the junction held 6 bases outside the gene matches. CDR3 size: 15 residues. The chain's CDR3 is CASSHNRGTSYEQYF. For the CDR3, the DNA is TGCGCCAGCAGCCACAACAGGGGTACGTCCTACGAGCAGTACTTC.

V is TRBV5-1 and J is TRBJ2-7; 7 nucleotides line up with TRBD1. CDR1 and CDR2 from the germline V gene are SGHRS and YFSETQ. V trimming: 3 bases; J trimming: 3 bases; junction bases outside the gene matches: 6. The CDR3 loop spans 14 amino acids. This chain's CDR3 is CASSSQGLNYEQYF. CDR3 DNA sequence: TGCGCCAGCAGCTCACAGGGGTTGAACTACGAGCAGTACTTC. The whole variable domain, remainder taken from reference TRBV5-1 and TRBJ2-7, is KAGVTQTPRYLIKTRGQQVTLSCSPISGHRSVSWYQQTPGQGLQFLFEYFSETQRNKGNFPGRFSGRQFSNSRSEMNVSTLELGDSALYLCASSSQGLNYEQYFGPGTRLTVT.

V gene TRBV11-3 combines with J gene TRBJ1-1; D not resolved. CDR3 length: 13 residues. Between the trimmed V and J ends, which lost 2 bases and 1 base, there was a span of 5 bases. Per germline, CDR1 SGHNT and CDR2 YENEEA. CDR3: CASSLSGNTEAFF. DNA of the CDR3: TGTGCCAGCAGCTTATCCGGGAACACTGAAGCTTTCTTT.

Details on this clone: It is unclear where the CDR3 begins or ends on the DNA, so no DNA is shown, and the CDR3 is as TCRdb lists it. This CDR3 is CASSLETRFGAGELFF. The genes are TRBV5-4 and TRBJ2-2; the DNA was not used to check the table's D call, TRBD2. The CDR3 is 16 residues long, ends included. The germline V gene encodes CDR1 SGHNT and CDR2 YYREEE (reference sequence).

V and J are TRBV7-3 and TRBJ2-1; weak D call: TRBD2 (6 bases). Germline CDR1 reads SGHTA; CDR2 reads FQGTGA. The CDR3 is 15 amino acids. V was trimmed by 2 bases and J by 0 bases, leaving 8 bases between them. CDR3 sequence (DNA): TGTGCCAGCAGCTTAGCGGGGAGCTCCTACAATGAGCAGTTCTTC. Encoded protein: CASSLAGSSYNEQFF.

This chain joins TRBV7-2 and TRBJ1-1; D unclear. Deletions cut 1 base from V and 3 bases from J, with 6 bases between. The CDR3 has 13 amino acids. Germline V gene sequence: CDR1 SGHTA, CDR2 FQGNSA. The CDR3 region is CASSLDRDTEAFF. The DNA for the CDR3 is TGTGCCAGCAGCTTAGACCGAGACACTGAAGCTTTCTTT.

The chain has TRBV12-3 or TRBV12-4 and TRBJ1-5; 9 nucleotides agree with TRBD1. The CDR3 covers 13 residues. V was pared by 10 bases and J by 4 bases, with 5 bases of the junction left unmatched. CDR3 in amino acids: CATSQGANQPQHF. CDR3 coding DNA: TGTGCCACCTCACAGGGGGCGAATCAGCCCCAGCATTTT.

The rearrangement links TRBV20-1 to TRBJ1-2, with 7 bases matching TRBD1. Germline CDR1 DFQATT, CDR2 SNEGSKA (reference sequence). The CDR3 consists of 11 residues. For the CDR3, the DNA is TGCGCGGGGACAGTCCCCCATGGCTACACCTTC. Amino acids: CAGTVPHGYTF.

This clone was counted once. The chain couples TRBV10-3 to TRBJ1-2, with 10 bases matching TRBD1. After removal of 2 bases from V and 6 bases from J, the junction contained 9 bases not matched to a gene. This CDR3 contains 16 residues. Germline loops: CDR1 ENHRY, CDR2 SYGVKD. CDR3 protein: CAISEGWGTGANGYTF. CDR3 nucleotides: TGTGCCATCAGTGAGGGCTGGGGGACAGGGGCGAATGGCTACACCTTC.

The chain couples TRBV7-2 to TRBJ2-2, with 8 bases fitting TRBD1. The CDR3 spans 16 residues. The germline V gene encodes CDR1 SGHTA and CDR2 FQGNSA. V trimming: 4 bases; J trimming: 4 bases; junction bases outside the gene matches: 8. The CDR3 DNA follows: TGTGCCAGCAGCTACCGGACAGGGCCCTCCACCGGGGAGCTGTTTTTT. Its translation: CASSYRTGPSTGELFF.

The V gene is TRBV27, the J gene TRBJ1-4, with D possibly being TRBD1 (6 bases). This CDR3 contains 14 residues. Trimming shortened V by 4 bases and J by 5 bases, and 11 bases separated the two germline ends. Germline CDR1 MNHEY, CDR2 SMNVEV (reference sequence). CDR3 nucleotides: TGTGCCAGCAGTTCTGGACAGCCGAATGAAAAACTGTTTTTT. Translated, it gives CASSSGQPNEKLFF.

The chain uses TRBV3-1 (or the pseudogene TRBV3-2) and TRBJ1-1; D remains ambiguous. Germline lookup yields CDR1 LGHDT and CDR2 YNNKEL (reference sequence). This CDR3 is 15 amino acids long. V lost 1 base and J lost 5, with 14 bases in between. CDR3 sequence (DNA): TGTGCCAGCAGCCAAGGGGTGCGAGGAGATACTGAAGCTTTCTTT. This codes for CASSQGVRGDTEAFF.